This T cell receptor beta chain appears in the sequencing data of a study of cytomegalovirus exposure and HLA in healthy donors. This CDR3 spans 16 amino acids. Per the germline V gene, CDR1 is KGHSH and CDR2 is LQKENI. The germline V and J ends were trimmed by 2 bases and 2 bases, with 13 bases remaining between them. The PCR made use of 60 Vbeta and 13 Jbeta primers. Assay used: immunoSEQ multiplex PCR; TCRdb lists only in-frame clones, some missing. The sample has 150,000 to 170,000 clones; 80% are singletons. This chain uses TRBV18 with TRBJ2-1, with D perhaps TRBD1 (6 bases). The sequence was obtained from a woman between 40 and 50 years old in good health and CMV-seropositive. The sample taken for sequencing was PBMCs. The CDR3 spells CASSPETGWTYNEQFF. The CDR3 coding sequence is TGTGCCAGCTCACCAGAAACAGGGTGGACCTACAATGAGCAGTTCTTC.